The 32 T cell receptor beta chains below all came from one sample that was sequenced in a study of regulatory T cells in long-lasting Graves disease. Combining iRepertoire HTBI primers with Arm-PCR of CDR3 regions, the authors built TCR beta libraries. A single record per CDR3 protein comes from TCRdb applying MiXCR to the multiplex PCR reads. The sample holds approximately 350,000 distinct CDR3 sequences, approximately 15% seen once. Time point: newly diagnosed GD, antithyroid drugs for less than 3 months. RNA isolated from PBMCs was used to make the TCR library. This same sample was also taken into another study, of T cells in Graves' hyperthyroidism and ophthalmopathy.

Sequencing was performed on peripheral blood mononuclear cells (PBMCs), taken at new diagnosis, from a patient treated with antithyroid drugs. The receptors stem from a man aged 35 to 55 with Graves disease.

This clonotype showed up many times. This sequence joins TRBV11-2 and TRBJ1-3, with D perhaps TRBD1 (5 bases). V lost 5 bases and J 4 bases, leaving 15 bases between the germline ends. The CDR3 spans 15 residues. Germline CDR1 reads SGHAT; CDR2 reads FQNNGV. The CDR3 sequence is CASSPRRGEGNTIYF. The CDR3 DNA is TGTGCCAGCAGCCCCCGTAGGGGCGAAGGAAACACCATATATTTT.

This clonotype came up many times. CDR3 in amino acids: CASSPLAGGYEQYF. The CDR3 DNA reads as TGTGCCAGCAGTCCCCTAGCGGGGGGCTACGAGCAGTACTTC. This chain uses TRBV28 with TRBJ2-7, with 11 bases lining up with TRBD2. CDR1 and CDR2 (germline): MDHEN, SYDVKM. CDR3 length equals 14 residues. Trimming cost V 5 bases and J 3 bases; bases outside gene matches: 3.

This clonotype showed up many times. The rearrangement links TRBV2 to TRBJ2-1; D call uncertain. CDR3 length: 11 residues. Germline values: CDR1 SNHLY, CDR2 FYNNEI. Trimming took off 11 bases at V and 3 bases at J, with 8 bases between the two ends. The CDR3 nucleotides read TGTGCCGGCAAAATCTACAATGAGCAGTTCTTC. Encoded protein: CAGKIYNEQFF.

This clonotype occurred many times. This sequence joins TRBV6-1 and TRBJ1-2, with 10 bases lining up with TRBD1. This CDR3 is built from 15 residues. Germline V gene lookup returns CDR1 MNHNS and CDR2 SASEGT. Unmatched junction bases numbered 11, after V lost 7 bases and J lost 6 bases. The CDR3 reads CASTPATGGVDGYTF. DNA of the CDR3: TGTGCCAGCACTCCAGCGACAGGGGGCGTAGATGGCTACACCTTC.

A remark on this clonotype: A read error is possible here, since a much larger clone lies one base away. The chain uses TRBV12-3 or TRBV12-4 and TRBJ1-4, with unresolved D. This CDR3 is 14 amino acids long. V was pared by 6 bases and J by 8 bases, with 16 bases between. The CDR3 sequence is CASRFERVGEKLFF. The DNA for the CDR3 is TGTGCCAGCAGGTTTGAGAGGGTGGGCGAAAAACTGTTTTTT.

This clonotype was recorded many times. The chain joins TRBV6-1 to TRBJ2-2; D unresolved. This CDR3 contains 13 residues. Germline V lookup: CDR1 MNHNS, CDR2 SASEGT. Trimming stripped 0 bases from V and 3 bases from J, with 2 bases between. CDR3 sequence: CASSEADTGELFF. DNA for the CDR3: TGTGCCAGCAGTGAAGCGGACACCGGGGAGCTGTTTTTT.

The chain joins TRBV10-3 to TRBJ2-6, with D possibly TRBD1 on 5 matching bases. V lost 4 bases and J 2 bases, leaving 9 bases between the germline ends. The germline V gene has CDR1 ENHRY and CDR2 SYGVKD. CDR3 length equals 15 residues. CDR3 sequence reads: CAISVQGAGANVLTF. CDR3 in DNA: TGTGCCATCAGTGTTCAAGGGGCTGGGGCCAACGTCCTGACTTTC.

This clonotype was seen repeatedly, ten times or more. The chain employs TRBV3-1 and TRBJ2-7; D ambiguous. Germline CDR1 reads LGHDT; CDR2 reads YNNKEL (reference sequence). The CDR3 is 14 amino acids. Trimming removed 5 bases at V and 5 bases at J, with 16 bases between. Here the CDR3 DNA reads TGTGCCAGCAGCGGTGACCCCCTTACCGACGAGCAGTACTTC. Translating gives CASSGDPLTDEQYF.

J is TRBJ2-1 and V is TRBV6-2 or TRBV6-3, with 7 bases aligning to TRBD1. The CDR3 loop spans 15 amino acids. Germline CDR1 MNHEY, CDR2 SVGEGT. With 7 bases clipped from V and 4 bases from J, the junction kept 10 bases outside the gene matches. CDR3 region: CASKPRDSRYNEQFF. Here the CDR3 DNA reads TGTGCCAGCAAACCCCGGGACAGCCGATACAATGAGCAGTTCTTC.

There are many counts of this clonotype. This chain connects TRBV30 to TRBJ1-3; tentatively, D is TRBD1 (5 bases). The CDR3 consists of 16 residues. V lost 4 bases, J lost 0 bases, and 16 bases lay in between. Germline-derived CDR1 and CDR2 are GTSNPN and SVGIG (reference sequence). The CDR3: CAWTRRDGSSGNTIYF. CDR3 bases: TGTGCCTGGACCCGGAGGGACGGTAGCTCTGGAAACACCATATATTTT.

This rearrangement joins TRBV14 to TRBJ1-2; TRBD1 matches at 7 bases. The CDR3 contains 15 residues. V gave up 4 bases and J gave up 4 bases; unmatched junction bases: 9. Germline values: CDR1 SGHDN, CDR2 FVKESK. The CDR3 DNA follows: TGTGCCAGCAGCCCCCGTTCGGGACAGAGCTATGGCTACACCTTC. Translation: CASSPRSGQSYGYTF.

This chain uses TRBV9 with TRBJ2-7; no definite D call. Germline V CDR1 and CDR2: SGDLS, YYNGEE. V was pared by 0 bases and J by 3 bases, with 13 bases between. The length of the CDR3 is 15 residues. The CDR3 bases are TGTGCCAGCAGCGTAGAAGGAACAATGAGCTACGAGCAGTACTTC. Translation: CASSVEGTMSYEQYF.

The CDR3 nucleotides read TGCGCCAGCAGCTTGATGGGTAGCGGGGGTGGCGAGCAGTACTTC. Translation gives CASSLMGSGGGEQYF. V usage is TRBV5-1 and J usage is TRBJ2-7; TRBD2 matches 9 bases. Germline assignment: CDR1 SGHRS and CDR2 YFSETQ. V was pared by 1 base and J by 6 bases, with 8 bases of the junction left unmatched. There are 15 residues in the CDR3.

This clonotype was counted many times. The genes are TRBV28 and TRBJ1-5; TRBD1 agrees at 7 bases. The CDR3 has 14 amino acids. J gave up 5 bases and V 3 bases, and 4 bases lay outside the gene matches. Germline CDR1 and CDR2: MDHEN and SYDVKM. The CDR3 bases are TGTGCCAGCAGTTTGGGACAGCGCGATCAGCCCCAGCATTTT. Protein sequence: CASSLGQRDQPQHF.

A note on this clonotype: A much larger clone is a single base away; this may be a read error. This CDR3 reads CASSPSSRTQYF. The DNA of the CDR3 is TGTGCCAGCAGTCCGAGCAGCCGTACGCAGTATTTT. This rearrangement joins TRBV2 to TRBJ2-3; D gene ambiguous. The V end was cut by 5 bases, the J end by 8 bases, with 11 bases between. The CDR3 length is 12 residues. Germline V gene sequence: CDR1 SNHLY, CDR2 FYNNEI.

This clonotype was detected once. The chain employs TRBV7-2 and TRBJ1-2; possibly TRBD1 for D (6 bases). Deletions cut 5 bases from V and 2 bases from J, with 12 bases between. The CDR3 is 14 amino acids. CDR1 and CDR2 (germline): SGHTA, FQGNSA. The chain's CDR3 is CASSARRGNYGYTF. The CDR3 coding sequence is TGTGCCAGCAGCGCAAGGAGGGGGAACTATGGCTACACCTTC.

The chain employs TRBV28 and TRBJ2-2; TRBD1 matches 10 bases. The length of the CDR3 is 17 residues. The J segment lost 4 bases and the V segment lost 6 bases, leaving 11 bases of the junction unmatched. Germline-derived CDR1 and CDR2 are MDHEN and SYDVKM. CDR3 in DNA: TGTGCCAGCAGCCTTCCTGGGACAGGGGACCCCACCGGGGAGCTGTTTTTT. It specifies CASSLPGTGDPTGELFF.

This clonotype came up many times. The CDR3 bases are TGCGCCACTTCGACAGGGCTAAGCTCCTACGAGCAGTACTTC. This gives the protein CATSTGLSSYEQYF. V gene TRBV5-1 combines with J gene TRBJ2-7; 7 bases align to TRBD1. The germline V gene has CDR1 SGHRS and CDR2 YFSETQ. V was clipped by 9 bases and J by 0 bases; unmatched bases: 9. CDR3 length: 14 amino acids.

CDR3 DNA: TGTGCCAGTAGTATCGACACTGAAGCTTTCTTT. Residues: CASSIDTEAFF. The rearrangement joins TRBV19 to TRBJ1-1; no reliable D call. There are 11 residues in the CDR3. V was shortened by 3 bases and J by 3 bases, with 2 bases between the two germline ends. Germline V gives CDR1 LNHDA, CDR2 SQIVND (reference sequence).

The chain has TRBV29-1 and TRBJ2-7; 10 nucleotides agree with TRBD1. The CDR3 is 14 amino acids. The germline gives CDR1 SQVTM, CDR2 ANQGSEA. Unmatched junction bases numbered 7, after V lost 2 bases and J lost 6 bases. CDR3 protein: CSVERSGQGSEQYF. CDR3 sequence (DNA): TGCAGCGTTGAACGTTCGGGACAGGGGTCCGAGCAGTACTTC.

This clonotype was seen many times. This chain uses TRBV5-1 with TRBJ2-6; D unresolved. Germline values: CDR1 SGHRS, CDR2 YFSETQ. V dropped 5 bases and J dropped 0 bases, with 21 bases sitting between them. The CDR3 loop spans 19 amino acids. CDR3 protein: CASRASSSLLSSGANVLTF. The DNA for the CDR3 is TGCGCCAGCAGGGCCTCCTCCAGCCTACTCAGCTCTGGGGCCAACGTCCTGACTTTC.

This clonotype was recorded only once. One base separates it from a far larger clone, so it is likely a read error. The chain combines TRBV28 with TRBJ2-7; D may be TRBD1 or TRBD2 (5 bases each). TRBJ2-1 explains the end of the DNA better; the J call may be wrong. Germline lookup yields CDR1 MDHEN and CDR2 SYDVKM. The CDR3 runs 14 residues. The CDR3, as DNA: TGTGCCAGCAGTTCCGGGACGGAGAATTGGACCCAGTTCTTC. This encodes CASSSGTENWTQFF.

This clonotype was counted only a few times. This rearrangement joins TRBV11-2 to TRBJ2-2; D not certain. Germline CDR1 is SGHAT and CDR2 is FQNNGV. V dropped 4 bases and J dropped 2 bases, with 20 bases sitting between them. The CDR3 is made up of 18 amino acids. CDR3 coding DNA: TGTGCCAGCAGCTCACCTGGACGTTTGAATACTAACACCGGGGAGCTGTTTTTT. Its protein is CASSSPGRLNTNTGELFF. Filled out from reference TRBV11-2 and TRBJ2-2, the complete variable domain reads EAGVAQSPRYKIIEKRQSVAFWCNPISGHATLYWYQQILGQGPKLLIQFQNNGVVDDSQLPKDRFSAERLKGVDSTLKIQPAKLEDSAVYLCASSSPGRLNTNTGELFFGEGSRLTVL.

The chain joins TRBV18 to TRBJ1-2, with a possible D match to TRBD1 (5 bases). The CDR3 spans 14 residues. Germline V gene sequence: CDR1 KGHSH, CDR2 LQKENI. V was shortened by 2 bases and J by 7 bases, with 14 bases between the two germline ends. CDR3 DNA sequence: TGTGCCAGCTCACCAGGACATACGGGAGGTGGCTACACCTTC. Its protein is CASSPGHTGGGYTF.

This chain connects TRBV13 to TRBJ1-6, with 7 bases fitting TRBD1. Per the germline V gene, CDR1 is PRHDT and CDR2 is FYEKMQ (reference sequence). V shed 4 bases, J shed 5 bases, and the junction held 5 bases outside the gene matches. The CDR3 is 15 amino acids. CDR3 amino acids: CASSSRQGHNSPLHF. The CDR3 bases are TGTGCCAGCAGCTCCAGACAGGGACATAATTCACCCCTCCACTTT.

As for this clonotype: Possible read error: a much larger clone is one base away. It is likely a read error, because the conserved phenylalanine at the end of the CDR3 is missing. This chain uses TRBV27 with TRBJ2-3; D is unclear. This CDR3 is 14 amino acids long. Germline V CDR1 and CDR2: MNHEY, SMNVEV (reference sequence). Trimming cost V 5 bases and J 0 bases, with 9 bases left between them. Written as DNA, the CDR3 is TGTGCCAGCAGTATCCGATATAGCACAGATACGCAGTATTCT. It translates to CASSIRYSTDTQYS.

This clonotype was counted a few times. The rearrangement links TRBV3-2 to TRBJ2-2; TRBD1, the table's D call, lacks a check against the DNA. TRBV3-2 is classified as a pseudogene. The CDR3 consists of 16 residues. The CDR3, as DNA: TGTGCCAGCAGCCCCCCCCCAAGACAGGGGACCGGGGAGCTGTTTTTT. Its translation is CASSPPPRQGTGELFF.

The sample holds many counts of this clonotype. The genes are TRBV5-5 and TRBJ2-1; 7 nucleotides agree with TRBD1. Trimming at V came to 4 bases and at J to 9 bases, leaving 19 bases not matched to a gene. Germline CDR1 is SGHKS and CDR2 is YYEKEE (reference sequence). There are 17 residues in the CDR3. The CDR3 bases are TGTGCCAGCAGCACCCAACCGACAGGGTGGCGGTGGGGTGAGCAGTTCTTC. Encoded protein: CASSTQPTGWRWGEQFF. The variable domain in full, with the rest retrieved from reference TRBV5-5 and TRBJ2-1, is DAGVTQSPTHLIKTRGQQVTLRCSPISGHKSVSWYQQVLGQGPQFIFQYYEKEERGRGNFPDRFSARQFPNYSSELNVNALLLGDSALYLCASSTQPTGWRWGEQFFGPGTRLTVL.

There are a few counts of this clonotype. The chain employs TRBV10-3 and TRBJ2-1, with 7 nucleotides matching TRBD2. There are 12 residues in the CDR3. In germline, CDR1 is ENHRY, CDR2 SYGVKD. V dropped 10 bases and J dropped 5; count of bases not matched to a gene: 5. CDR3 in DNA: TGTGCCACCGGTCTAGCGGACAATGAGCAGTTCTTC. Its protein product is CATGLADNEQFF.

The rearrangement links TRBV20-1 to TRBJ2-1, with 15 bases aligning to TRBD2. The CDR3 totals 15 residues. Germline trimming cut 0 bases from V and 9 bases from J; bases unmatched to any gene: 3. CDR1 DFQATT and CDR2 SNEGSKA come from the germline V gene (reference sequence). The CDR3 is CSAREPGLAGGEQFF. The CDR3 DNA is TGCAGTGCTAGAGAGCCGGGACTAGCGGGGGGTGAGCAGTTCTTC.

The rearrangement joins TRBV11-2 to TRBJ2-6, with TRBD1 matching over 7 bases. CDR1 and CDR2 (germline): SGHAT, FQNNGV. The CDR3 is made up of 20 amino acids. The trim removed 5 bases at V and 0 bases at J, leaving 16 bases unmatched. This CDR3 reads CASSTMRRQGIRSGANVLTF. CDR3 sequence (DNA): TGTGCCAGCAGCACGATGAGGCGACAGGGTATTCGCTCTGGGGCCAACGTCCTGACTTTC.

This clonotype has ten or more counts. The chain employs TRBV20-1 and TRBJ2-5, with 7 bases lining up with TRBD2. Germline V gives CDR1 DFQATT, CDR2 SNEGSKA (reference sequence). This CDR3 has 14 amino acids. The trim removed 0 bases at V and 5 bases at J, leaving 6 bases unmatched. CDR3 in amino acids: CSARDRISGETQYF. The CDR3 bases are TGCAGTGCTAGAGATCGCATTAGCGGGGAGACCCAGTACTTC.